Sequencing of this T cell receptor (beta chain) was carried out in a study of blood T cell repertoires in COVID-19. This clone was seen once. Losses at the gene ends were 6 bases for V and 7 bases for J; bases not matched to a gene: 7. The CDR3 covers 13 residues. Germline V gives CDR1 SEHNR, CDR2 FQNEAQ (reference sequence). Profiling relied on immunoSEQ multiplex PCR, and the TCRdb table lists in-frame clones only, not all of them. Among roughly 71,000 clones listed, more than 80% were seen once. This chain uses TRBV7-9 with TRBJ1-2; 8 bases are shared with TRBD1. This clonotype was sampled from a man aged 25-45 years with acute or convalescent COVID-19. Sequences were obtained from peripheral blood. The CDR3 coding sequence is TGTGCCAGCAGGACGCAGGGGGCGCCTGGCTACACCTTC. Amino acid sequence: CASRTQGAPGYTF.